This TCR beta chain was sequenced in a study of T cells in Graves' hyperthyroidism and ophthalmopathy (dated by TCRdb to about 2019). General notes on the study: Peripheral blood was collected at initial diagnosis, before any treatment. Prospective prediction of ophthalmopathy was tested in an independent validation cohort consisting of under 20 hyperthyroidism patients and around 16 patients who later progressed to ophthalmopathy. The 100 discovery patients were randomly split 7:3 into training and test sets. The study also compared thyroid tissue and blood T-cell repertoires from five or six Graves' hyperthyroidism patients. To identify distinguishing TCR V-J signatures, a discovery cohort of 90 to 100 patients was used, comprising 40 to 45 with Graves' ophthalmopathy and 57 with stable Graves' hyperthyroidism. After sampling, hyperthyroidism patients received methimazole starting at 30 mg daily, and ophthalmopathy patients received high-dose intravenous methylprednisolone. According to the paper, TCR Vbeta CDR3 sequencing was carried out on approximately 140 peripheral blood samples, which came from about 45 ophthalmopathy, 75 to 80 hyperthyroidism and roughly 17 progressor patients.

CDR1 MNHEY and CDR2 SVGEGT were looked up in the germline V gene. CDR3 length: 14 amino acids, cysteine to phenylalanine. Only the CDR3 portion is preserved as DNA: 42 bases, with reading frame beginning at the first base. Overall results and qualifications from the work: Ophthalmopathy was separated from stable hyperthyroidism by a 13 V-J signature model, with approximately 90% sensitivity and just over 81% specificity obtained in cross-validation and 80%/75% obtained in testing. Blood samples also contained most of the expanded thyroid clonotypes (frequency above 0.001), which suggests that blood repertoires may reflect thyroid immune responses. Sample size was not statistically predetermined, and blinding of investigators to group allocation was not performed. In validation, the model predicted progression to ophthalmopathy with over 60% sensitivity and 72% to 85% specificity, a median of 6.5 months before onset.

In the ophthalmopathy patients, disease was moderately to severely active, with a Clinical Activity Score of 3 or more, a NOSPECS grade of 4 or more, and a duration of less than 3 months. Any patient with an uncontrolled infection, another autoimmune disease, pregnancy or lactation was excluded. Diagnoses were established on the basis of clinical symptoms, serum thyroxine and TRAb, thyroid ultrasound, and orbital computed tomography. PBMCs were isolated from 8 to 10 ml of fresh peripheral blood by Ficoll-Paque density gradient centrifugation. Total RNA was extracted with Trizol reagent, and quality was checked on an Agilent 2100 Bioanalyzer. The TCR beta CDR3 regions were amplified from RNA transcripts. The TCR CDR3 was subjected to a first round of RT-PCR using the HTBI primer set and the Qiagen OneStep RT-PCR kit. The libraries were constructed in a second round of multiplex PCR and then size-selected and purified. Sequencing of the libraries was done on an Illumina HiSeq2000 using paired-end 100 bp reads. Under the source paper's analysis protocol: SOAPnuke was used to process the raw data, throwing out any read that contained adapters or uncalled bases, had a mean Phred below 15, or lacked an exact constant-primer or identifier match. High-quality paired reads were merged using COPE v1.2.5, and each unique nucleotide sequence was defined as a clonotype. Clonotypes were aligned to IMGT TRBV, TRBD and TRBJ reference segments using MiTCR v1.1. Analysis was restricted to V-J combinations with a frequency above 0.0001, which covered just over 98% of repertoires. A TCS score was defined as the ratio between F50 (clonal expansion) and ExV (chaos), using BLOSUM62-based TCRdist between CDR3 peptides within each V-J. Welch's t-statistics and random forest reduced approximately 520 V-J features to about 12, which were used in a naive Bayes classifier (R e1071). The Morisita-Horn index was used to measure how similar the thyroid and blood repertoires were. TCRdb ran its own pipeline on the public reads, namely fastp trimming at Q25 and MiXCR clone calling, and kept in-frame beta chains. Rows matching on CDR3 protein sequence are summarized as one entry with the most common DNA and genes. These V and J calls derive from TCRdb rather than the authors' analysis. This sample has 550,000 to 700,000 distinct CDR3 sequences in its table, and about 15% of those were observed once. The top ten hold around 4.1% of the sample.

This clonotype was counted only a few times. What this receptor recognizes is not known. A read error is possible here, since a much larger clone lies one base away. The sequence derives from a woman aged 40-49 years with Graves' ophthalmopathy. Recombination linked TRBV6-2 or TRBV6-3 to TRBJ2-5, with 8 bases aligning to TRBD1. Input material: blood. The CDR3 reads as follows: CASSTGGGQEAQYF. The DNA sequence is TGTGCCAGCAGTACAGGGGGAGGCCAAGAGGCCCAGTACTTC.